The T cell receptor (beta chain) described here comes from a study of tumor and adjacent non-tumor tissue in lung cancer. Study-level findings and limits: Top 100 clones took a larger repertoire share in normal lung. TCR diversity was significantly greater in tumor than normal lung tissue.

RNA was extracted from bulk tissue without any cell sorting. More than 3 cm separated this lung sample from the edge of the tumor. As regards this clonotype: What it recognizes is unknown. Its ends do not fully match the called genes, so a read error is possible.

Three rounds of nested PCR, following a modified ARM-PCR protocol, produced the TCRbeta library. Using its own MiXCR run on the multiplex PCR reads, TCRdb lists one record per CDR3 protein. The table shows roughly 75,000 distinct CDR3 sequences, with about 82% occurring only once. In germline, CDR1 is SGHKS, CDR2 YYEKEE (reference sequence). The CDR3 is made up of 13 amino acids. The sequencing sample was made of distant non-tumor lung tissue. This chain links TRBV5-5 with TRBJ1-4, with D uncertain. The clonotype was recovered from a man in his sixties with non-small cell lung cancer. CDR3 DNA sequence: TGTGCCGGCAGCCGTATGAATGATGAAAAACTGTTTTTT. This translates into CAGSRMNDEKLFF.